The 21 T cell receptor beta chains below were found in one sample sequenced in a study of blood T cell repertoires in COVID-19. Here immunoSEQ multiplex PCR was the method, and the copy in TCRdb shows in-frame clones only, minus some. This table has 150,000 to 200,000 clones, over 65% appearing once. Input material: PBMCs or T cells enriched from blood (not recorded which). These receptors all stem from a woman aged 50 to 65 who had recovered from COVID-19.

This chain connects TRBV11-3 to TRBJ2-7; TRBD2 might be the D (6 bases). The CDR3 contains 13 residues. Trimming shortened V by 5 bases and J by 1 base, and 9 bases separated the two germline ends. Germline CDR1 is SGHNT and CDR2 is YENEEA. DNA of the CDR3: TGTGCCAGCAGCGGGGGGACGTCCTACGAGCAGTACGTC. Translating it yields CASSGGTSYEQYV.

This sequence joins TRBV19 and TRBJ1-1; the match to TRBD1 covers 8 bases. After removal of 5 bases from V and 4 bases from J, the junction contained 9 bases not matched to a gene. The CDR3 runs to 15 residues. Germline assignment: CDR1 LNHDA and CDR2 SQIVND (reference sequence). CDR3 DNA: TGTGCCAGTAGTTCGCGGACAGGGTGGGCCACTGAAGCTTTCTTT. Protein: CASSSRTGWATEAFF.

The V gene is TRBV6-5, the J gene TRBJ1-1; 7 nucleotides line up with TRBD1. Germline assignment: CDR1 MNHEY and CDR2 SVGAGI. Trimming cost V 7 bases and J 3 bases; bases outside gene matches: 8. The CDR3 sequence is 14 residues long. CDR3 protein: CASKGARGYTEAFF. In DNA form, the CDR3 reads TGTGCCAGCAAGGGGGCCAGGGGTTACACTGAAGCTTTCTTT.

The V and J genes are TRBV5-1 and TRBJ2-3, with 9 positions matching TRBD1. CDR1 and CDR2 from the germline V gene are SGHRS and YFSETQ. V shed 0 bases, J shed 10 bases, and the junction held 12 bases outside the gene matches. The CDR3 has 16 amino acids. The CDR3 here is CASSLDGTGPLAAQYF. CDR3 DNA: TGCGCCAGCAGCTTGGATGGGACAGGGCCCTTAGCGGCGCAGTATTTT.

The chain is built from TRBV5-5 and TRBJ1-1; D remains ambiguous. V lost 4 bases, J lost 0 bases, and 16 bases lay in between. Germline CDR1 SGHKS, CDR2 YYEKEE (reference sequence). This CDR3 spans 16 amino acids. This CDR3 is CASSPEGSLMNTEAFF. DNA of the CDR3: TGTGCCAGCAGCCCCGAGGGCTCCCTCATGAACACTGAAGCTTTCTTT.

The J gene is TRBJ1-5, the V gene TRBV6-5; tentative D call: TRBD1 (6 bases). CDR1 and CDR2 (germline): MNHEY, SVGAGI. V dropped 5 bases and J dropped 2 bases, with 13 bases sitting between them. The CDR3 length is 15 residues. DNA for the CDR3: TGTGCCAGCAGTCCCCTAGGGGGGGGCAATCAGCCCCAGCATTTT. Translating it yields CASSPLGGGNQPQHF.

The chain joins TRBV2 to TRBJ1-5; 7 nucleotides agree with TRBD1. Germline CDR1 and CDR2: SNHLY and FYNNEI. Germline trimming cut 7 bases from V and 0 bases from J; bases unmatched to any gene: 12. The CDR3 is 17 residues long. The CDR3 region has the DNA TGTGCCAGCACTGATCAGACAGGGCACTATAGCAATCAGCCCCAGCATTTT. It specifies CASTDQTGHYSNQPQHF.

The chain is built from TRBV15 and TRBJ2-1, with TRBD2 matching 11 bases. V gave up 1 base and J gave up 4 bases; unmatched junction bases: 3. Germline V CDR1 and CDR2: LNHNV, YYDKDF (reference sequence). The CDR3 is 16 amino acids. CDR3 nucleotides: TGTGCCACCAGCAGAGGACTAGCGGGATGGTACAATGAGCAGTTCTTC. Its translation is CATSRGLAGWYNEQFF.

The J gene is TRBJ1-1, the V gene TRBV5-6, with D maybe TRBD1 (6 bases). This CDR3 is built from 15 residues. Germline V gene sequence: CDR1 SGHDT, CDR2 YYEEEE. The V end was cut by 0 bases, the J end by 0 bases, with 9 bases between. In DNA, the CDR3 is TGTGCCAGCAGCTTGGCTGGGACAATGAACACTGAAGCTTTCTTT. This gives the protein CASSLAGTMNTEAFF. The full variable domain, in which reference TRBV5-6 and TRBJ1-1 provide the parts outside the CDR3, is DAGVTQSPTHLIKTRGQQVTLRCSPKSGHDTVSWYQQALGQGPQFIFQYYEEEERQRGNFPDRFSGHQFPNYSSELNVNALLLGDSALYLCASSLAGTMNTEAFFGQGTRLTVV.

The CDR3 nucleotides read TGTGCCAGCAGTTGGGGGGACGGATACGAGCAGTACGTC. Protein product: CASSWGDGYEQYV. The chain joins TRBV27 to TRBJ2-7, with a weak D call TRBD2 (6 bases). This CDR3 is built from 13 residues. CDR1 and CDR2 from the germline V gene are MNHEY and SMNVEV (reference sequence). V lost 4 bases to trimming and J lost 4 bases, with 11 bases between them.

The rearrangement uses TRBV19 and TRBJ1-5; TRBD1 aligns across 7 bases. The ends lost 5 bases at V and 4 bases at J; junction bases unmatched: 8. Germline assignment: CDR1 LNHDA and CDR2 SQIVND (reference sequence). CDR3 length equals 15 residues. For the CDR3, the DNA is TGTGCCAGTAGTTTTTTCGGGACAGCGAATCAGCCCCAGCATTTT. Its protein is CASSFFGTANQPQHF.

V gene TRBV6-5 combines with J gene TRBJ2-5; 11 positions match TRBD2. The germline CDR1 and CDR2 sequences are MNHEY and SVGAGI. The CDR3 has 16 amino acids. The junction had 4 bases not matched to a gene; V was cut back by 0 bases and J by 4 bases. Here the CDR3 DNA reads TGTGCCAGCAGTTACTCAGTAGCGGGGGGGCGAGAGACCCAGTACTTC. It encodes CASSYSVAGGRETQYF.

The V call is TRBV6-6, the J call TRBJ1-5; no definite D call. Germline CDR1 reads MNHNY; CDR2 reads SVGAGI (reference sequence). V lost 5 bases, J lost 5 bases, and 7 bases lay in between. The CDR3 covers 12 residues. In DNA, the CDR3 is TGTGCCAGCAGTGCTTCAGATCAGCCCCAGCATTTT. Translated, it gives CASSASDQPQHF.

This chain uses TRBV30 with TRBJ1-2; D perhaps matches TRBD1 (5 bases). Deletions cut 4 bases from V and 4 bases from J, with 10 bases between. This CDR3 has 12 amino acids. Germline-derived CDR1 and CDR2 are GTSNPN and SVGIG (reference sequence). The CDR3 here is CAWTWGTYGYTF. For the CDR3, the DNA is TGTGCCTGGACCTGGGGCACCTATGGCTACACCTTC. Full variable domain (rest looked up from reference TRBV30 and TRBJ1-2): SQTIHQWPATLVQPVGSPLSLECTVEGTSNPNLYWYRQAAGRGLQLLFYSVGIGQISSEVPQNLSASRPQDRQFILSSKKLLLSDSGFYLCAWTWGTYGYTFGSGTRLTVV.

This rearrangement joins TRBV28 to TRBJ1-6; the D is unclear. The V gene's germline CDR1 is MDHEN and CDR2 SYDVKM. CDR3 length equals 15 residues. V shed 5 bases and J shed 9 bases, with 17 bases lying between them. The CDR3 here is CASSRPPGTLSPLHF. The CDR3 DNA reads as TGTGCCAGCAGTCGTCCCCCGGGAACTCTTTCACCCCTCCACTTT.

CDR3 loop: CASSWGQGDDQPQHF. The CDR3 nucleotides read TGTGCCAGCAGTTGGGGACAGGGGGATGATCAGCCCCAGCATTTT. The chain has TRBV28 and TRBJ1-5; TRBD1 matches 11 bases. This CDR3 region has 15 residues. Germline CDR1 MDHEN, CDR2 SYDVKM. V dropped 4 bases and J dropped 5; count of bases not matched to a gene: 4.

Notes on this clone: Different DNA sequences within this sample yield the same CDR3. The chain recombines TRBV6-1 with TRBJ1-4; no clear D gene. The CDR3 covers 13 residues. V lost 2 bases, J lost 5 bases, and 6 bases lay in between. Germline CDR1 is MNHNS and CDR2 is SASEGT. The CDR3, as DNA: TGTGCCAGCAGTGAATCGCTAAATGAAAAACTGTTTTTT. Translating it yields CASSESLNEKLFF.

The rearrangement links TRBV6-2 or TRBV6-3 to TRBJ1-1; D uncertain. This CDR3 comprises 14 residues. The germline V gene has CDR1 MNHEY and CDR2 SVGEGT. The germline V and J ends were trimmed by 4 bases and 2 bases, with 11 bases remaining between them. This CDR3 is CASSSSTTNTEAFF. In DNA, the CDR3 is TGTGCCAGCAGTTCGTCGACAACCAACACTGAAGCTTTCTTT.

The chain carries TRBV19 and TRBJ1-2, with TRBD1 identical over 11 bases. Germline trimming cut 5 bases from V and 4 bases from J; bases unmatched to any gene: 9. CDR3 length equals 16 residues. The germline V gene encodes CDR1 LNHDA and CDR2 SQIVND (reference sequence). In DNA, the CDR3 is TGTGCCAGTAGTCTCGTGCGGGACAGGGGGTTCTATGGCTACACCTTC. It yields the protein CASSLVRDRGFYGYTF.

This clone was counted once. The J gene is TRBJ2-7, the V gene TRBV6-1, with 11 bases identical to TRBD1. Germline V gives CDR1 MNHNS, CDR2 SASEGT. The ends lost 4 bases at V and 1 base at J; junction bases unmatched: 6. This CDR3 is 16 amino acids long. The CDR3 DNA follows: TGTGCCAGCAGTGGTCCAGGGACAGGGGGGTCCTACGAGCAGTACGTC. Amino acids: CASSGPGTGGSYEQYV.

The gene calls are TRBV29-1 and TRBJ1-2, with TRBD1 matching 9 bases. The CDR3 loop spans 17 amino acids. Germline V lookup: CDR1 SQVTM, CDR2 ANQGSEA. Trimming at V came to 5 bases and at J to 2 bases, leaving 15 bases not matched to a gene. CDR3 sequence: CSVSTTGGAGSNYGYTF. The CDR3 DNA follows: TGCAGCGTTTCTACTACAGGGGGCGCAGGAAGCAACTATGGCTACACCTTC.